This T cell receptor (beta chain) was sequenced for a study of blood T cell repertoires in COVID-19. Germline V gene sequence: CDR1 LNHDA, CDR2 SQIVND (reference sequence). The CDR3 contains 15 residues. The V and J ends lost 2 bases and 6 bases, in that order; junction bases with no gene match: 6. TCRdb keeps only in-frame clones here, not all; method: immunoSEQ multiplex PCR. The profile shows some 99,000 clones, roughly 90% of them singletons. This TCR derives from a human donor with COVID-19, enrolled during active disease. The donor label of this sample is uncertain. The specimen was peripheral blood. This chain links TRBV19 with TRBJ1-5, with 8 positions matching TRBD1. CDR3 protein: CASSIMAGGGQPQHF. The CDR3 DNA reads as TGTGCCAGTAGTATAATGGCAGGGGGCGGTCAGCCCCAGCATTTT.